What follows are 19 T cell receptor beta chains derived from one specimen sequenced in a study of T cells after yellow fever vaccination. TCRdb re-called the 5' RACE reads through MiXCR, storing one row per CDR3 protein. Of some 110,000 distinct CDR3 sequences detected, around 7.4% appear once; the ten largest clones hold roughly 2.5%. The sample consisted of CD4+ T cells sorted from PBMCs, taken 9 to 10 days after the first yellow fever vaccination. These TCRs come from a man younger than 30 who received the YFV17D yellow fever vaccine.

This chain joins TRBV7-3 and TRBJ2-5, with D possibly TRBD1 on 5 matching bases. V was cut by 5 bases and J by 3 bases, with 10 bases left in between. In germline, CDR1 is SGHTA, CDR2 FQGTGA. The CDR3 is made up of 13 amino acids. CDR3 amino acids: CASSREGEETQYF. The CDR3, as DNA: TGTGCCAGCAGCCGTGAAGGGGAAGAGACCCAGTACTTC.

This clonotype was seen at least ten times. This rearrangement joins TRBV4-3 to TRBJ2-2; TRBD2 aligns across 13 bases. The ends lost 7 bases at V and 3 bases at J; junction bases unmatched: 5. Germline-derived CDR1 and CDR2 are LGHNA and YSLEER. The CDR3 runs 16 residues. Here the CDR3 DNA reads TGCGCCAGCACGTATGGACTAGCGGGGGACACCGGGGAGCTGTTTTTT. Amino acids: CASTYGLAGDTGELFF.

J is TRBJ2-5 and V is TRBV4-3; 10 bases agree with TRBD1. Germline values: CDR1 LGHNA, CDR2 YSLEER. The trim removed 1 base at V and 9 bases at J, leaving 8 bases unmatched. CDR3 length: 15 amino acids. In DNA form, the CDR3 reads TGCGCCAGCAGCCAAGCGACAGGGGGCGCGGAGGCCCAGTACTTC. Residues: CASSQATGGAEAQYF.

This clonotype was counted at least ten times. The rearrangement links TRBV5-1 to TRBJ1-4; a weak D match, TRBD1 (5 bases). Germline-derived CDR1 and CDR2 are SGHRS and YFSETQ. The V end lost 1 base, the J end lost 7 bases, and 11 bases lay between the germline ends. This CDR3 comprises 14 residues. In DNA, the CDR3 is TGCGCCAGCAGCTTGAACCCGGGGGTTGAAAAACTGTTTTTT. It specifies CASSLNPGVEKLFF. The complete variable domain, with remaining parts taken from reference TRBV5-1 and TRBJ1-4, reads KAGVTQTPRYLIKTRGQQVTLSCSPISGHRSVSWYQQTPGQGLQFLFEYFSETQRNKGNFPGRFSGRQFSNSRSEMNVSTLELGDSALYLCASSLNPGVEKLFFGSGTQLSVL.

This clonotype was picked up many times. The V and J genes are TRBV28 and TRBJ1-5; D perhaps matches TRBD1 (5 bases). The CDR3 spans 12 residues. Trimming took 9 bases from V and 8 from J, leaving 14 bases between them. Germline lookup yields CDR1 MDHEN and CDR2 SYDVKM. The CDR3 here is CASLSRGEPQHF. The CDR3 region has the DNA TGTGCCAGTCTCTCAAGAGGGGAGCCCCAGCATTTT.

This sequence joins TRBV10-3 and TRBJ1-6; perhaps TRBD1 as D (5 bases). Trimming left V 2 bases short and J 7 bases short, with 12 bases between. This CDR3 has 15 residues. The germline V gene has CDR1 ENHRY and CDR2 SYGVKD. The CDR3 protein is CAISEVGGKNSPLHF. In nucleotides, the CDR3 is TGTGCCATCAGTGAGGTGGGGGGAAAAAATTCACCCCTCCACTTT.

The sample holds many counts of this clonotype. The chain recombines TRBV11-2 with TRBJ2-3; a possible D gene is TRBD1 (8 bases). Trimming removed 4 bases from V and 4 bases from J, with 15 bases in between. Germline-derived CDR1 and CDR2 are SGHAT and FQNNGV. CDR3 length: 15 residues. The CDR3 bases are TGTGCCAGCAGCTCCTACAGGGGGAGGGCAGATACGCAGTATTTT. Translated: CASSSYRGRADTQYF.

This clonotype was observed a handful of times. The rearrangement joins TRBV7-9 to TRBJ2-3, with D perhaps TRBD1 (5 bases). Germline-derived CDR1 and CDR2 are SEHNR and FQNEAQ (reference sequence). This CDR3 contains 14 residues. The germline V and J ends were trimmed by 3 bases and 2 bases, with 9 bases remaining between them. DNA for the CDR3: TGTGCCAGCAGCTTGACAGCCGTCACAGATACGCAGTATTTT. It is translated as CASSLTAVTDTQYF.

This clonotype was recorded many times. J is TRBJ2-3 and V is TRBV5-5; D gene uncertain. The V and J ends lost 4 bases and 4 bases respectively, with 16 bases between them. The CDR3 has 15 residues. Germline assignment: CDR1 SGHKS and CDR2 YYEKEE (reference sequence). The CDR3 nucleotides read TGTGCCAGCAGCCCCTCCCCGGCAGCCTCAGATACGCAGTATTTT. Encoded protein: CASSPSPAASDTQYF.

This clonotype has ten or more counts. The chain is built from TRBV12-3 or TRBV12-4 and TRBJ1-1, with 9 bases lining up with TRBD1. The CDR3 contains 13 residues. V shed 5 bases, J shed 8 bases, and the junction held 6 bases outside the gene matches. The chain's CDR3 is CASSPQTGGEAFF. CDR3 bases: TGTGCCAGCAGTCCTCAGACAGGGGGGGAAGCTTTCTTT.

A remark on this clonotype: A much larger clone lies a single base off, so this may be a read error. This chain links TRBV11-2 with TRBJ1-2; no reliable D call. CDR1 and CDR2 (germline): SGHAT, FQNNGV. The CDR3 is 12 residues long. The CDR3 loop is CARSQYEYGYTF. CDR3 bases: TGTGCCCGCAGCCAGTATGAGTATGGCTACACCTTC.

J is TRBJ2-7 and V is TRBV5-1; D is perhaps TRBD1 (6 bases). The CDR3 covers 16 residues. Germline CDR1 and CDR2: SGHRS and YFSETQ. The V end was cut by 0 bases, the J end by 2 bases, with 15 bases between. The CDR3 region has the DNA TGCGCCAGCAGCTTGGGGCAGGGGTCTTTGCCCTACGAGCAGTACTTC. Encoded protein: CASSLGQGSLPYEQYF.

This clonotype was recorded a few times. The gene calls are TRBV20-1 and TRBJ2-3; TRBD2 matches at 10 bases. Trimming cost V 3 bases and J 1 base; bases outside gene matches: 16. CDR1 is DFQATT, CDR2 SNEGSKA, per germline (reference sequence). This CDR3 has 19 amino acids. The CDR3 protein is CSASSPAGGQRLGTDTQYF. CDR3 coding DNA: TGCAGTGCTAGCAGCCCAGCGGGGGGGCAAAGACTTGGCACAGATACGCAGTATTTT.

This clonotype has a count of ten or more. This chain links TRBV7-3 with TRBJ1-1, with 7 bases lining up with TRBD1. CDR3 length: 15 amino acids. The ends lost 5 bases at V and 0 bases at J; junction bases unmatched: 6. Germline V gives CDR1 SGHTA, CDR2 FQGTGA. The DNA for the CDR3 is TGTGCCAGCAGCCCGGTAGGGGGCATGAACACTGAAGCTTTCTTT. It specifies CASSPVGGMNTEAFF.

This clonotype turned up a few times. V usage is TRBV12-3 or TRBV12-4 and J usage is TRBJ1-3; D is undetermined. Trimming cost V 5 bases and J 3 bases, with 5 bases left between them. This CDR3 has 12 residues. CDR3 sequence: CASSPRGNTIYF. CDR3 coding DNA: TGTGCCAGCAGTCCCCGTGGAAACACCATATATTTT.

The chain employs TRBV4-3 and TRBJ1-2; D perhaps matches TRBD1 (5 bases). V was clipped by 3 bases and J by 4 bases, with 12 bases between them. Looked up from germline, CDR1 is LGHNA and CDR2 is YSLEER. CDR3 size: 14 residues. The CDR3 coding sequence is TGCGCCAGCAGCCAGGGGGGACGCGGCTATGGCTACACCTTC. This encodes CASSQGGRGYGYTF.

This clonotype was recorded many times. The chain couples TRBV5-1 to TRBJ2-7; 14 bases map to TRBD2. This CDR3 comprises 14 residues. The germline V gene has CDR1 SGHRS and CDR2 YFSETQ. Trimming took 7 bases from V and 6 from J; bases not matched to a gene: 6. CDR3: CASRTGLAGGEQYF. In DNA, the CDR3 is TGCGCCAGCCGAACCGGACTAGCGGGGGGCGAGCAGTACTTC.

This clonotype was seen many times. CDR3 nucleotides: TGTGCCAGCAGCTTCGAGGCGGGACAGGGTAGGTTCTTC. Amino acid sequence: CASSFEAGQGRFF. This chain joins TRBV7-2 and TRBJ2-1, with 9 bases matching TRBD1. This CDR3 has 13 residues. Germline V gene data show CDR1 as SGHTA and CDR2 as FQGNSA. The V gene end was trimmed by 3 bases and the J gene end by 15 bases; junction bases not matched to a gene: 9.

This clonotype was recorded at least ten times. The chain carries TRBV20-1 and TRBJ2-3, with D perhaps TRBD2 (5 bases). CDR3 length equals 11 residues. In germline, CDR1 is DFQATT, CDR2 SNEGSKA (reference sequence). Trimming pared 6 bases from V and 2 bases from J, leaving 6 bases between. The CDR3 reads CSAAATDTQYF. The CDR3 nucleotides read TGCAGTGCAGCGGCCACAGATACGCAGTATTTT.